Listed below are T cell receptor beta chains from one sample, sequenced in a study of blood T cell repertoires in COVID-19. Assay used: immunoSEQ multiplex PCR; TCRdb lists only in-frame clones, some missing. The repertoire holds fewer than 130,000 clones, with around 84% as singletons. The sample taken for sequencing was peripheral blood. These receptors were collected from a human donor in a cohort sampled during active COVID-19. Each CDR3 is given with its conserved first and last residue.

v_call	j_call	cdr3_length	cdr3_aa
TRBV10-3	TRBJ2-3	13	CAIKSEGTDTQYF
TRBV9	TRBJ2-1	17	CASSVRDSRSSYNEQFF
TRBV5-4	TRBJ1-1	15	CASSPGGGGRTEAFF
TRBV14	TRBJ2-5	16	CASSQGHGQGTETQYF
TRBV9	TRBJ1-4	16	CASSVEAGTGYEKLFF
TRBV27	TRBJ2-3	16	CASSLLPGTGATRQYF
TRBV18	TRBJ1-1	15	CASSPLTGGETEAFF
TRBV4-2	TRBJ1-4	16	CASSQLTGGYEEKLFF
TRBV6-5	TRBJ2-1	15	CASSPLGLAGNEQFF
TRBV28	TRBJ2-2	13	CASSPRDTGELFF
TRBV18	TRBJ1-1	13	CASSQNGQGKAFF
TRBV9	TRBJ2-1	15	CASNLEGAGVNEQFF
TRBV2	TRBJ2-5	14	CASSEAWEEGTQYF
TRBV7-7	TRBJ2-3	15	CASSLGLESRDTQYF
TRBV28	TRBJ2-5	12	CASSLYSGTLYF
TRBV5-6	TRBJ2-7	18	CASSHSQGEALGSYEQYF
TRBV18	TRBJ1-2	17	CASSPFPSLTGSYGYTF
TRBV18	TRBJ1-1	14	CASSIGGMNTEAFF
TRBV15	TRBJ2-7	17	CATSSRGRTGGWNEQYF
TRBV3-1/TRBV3-2	TRBJ2-7	17	CASSQGTSGESSYEQYF
TRBV4-3	TRBJ1-2	15	CASSQDPGQAAGYTF
TRBV27	TRBJ2-5	13	CDRGGGLVETQYF
TRBV5-1	TRBJ2-1	16	CASSSLTSGGNNEQFF
TRBV15	TRBJ1-4	15	CATSRGGSLNEKLFF
TRBV5-1	TRBJ2-1	16	CASSALGAGAYNEQFF
TRBV6-6	TRBJ2-7	14	CASRGQGSSYEQYF
TRBV19	TRBJ2-2	14	CASYDTGNTGELFF
TRBV7-2	TRBJ1-4	15	CASSSTGGSNEKLFF
TRBV29-1	TRBJ1-2	14	CSTGDGDREDGYTF
TRBV28	TRBJ1-4	15	CASSDPAGTNEKLFF
TRBV29-1	TRBJ2-7	12	CSVVPQGDEQYF
TRBV18	TRBJ1-1	16	CASSPGTGGMNTEAFF
TRBV9	TRBJ1-1	18	CASSVNTGSPSARAEAFF
TRBV5-5	TRBJ1-4	15	CASSGGTANNEKLFF
TRBV12-3/TRBV12-4	TRBJ1-5	12	CASARSNQPQHF
TRBV10-3	TRBJ2-1	14	CAISGGGPYNEQFF
TRBV29-1	TRBJ2-3	11	CSVVTGTSQYF
TRBV5-1	TRBJ2-7	14	CASRSGTAYYEQYF